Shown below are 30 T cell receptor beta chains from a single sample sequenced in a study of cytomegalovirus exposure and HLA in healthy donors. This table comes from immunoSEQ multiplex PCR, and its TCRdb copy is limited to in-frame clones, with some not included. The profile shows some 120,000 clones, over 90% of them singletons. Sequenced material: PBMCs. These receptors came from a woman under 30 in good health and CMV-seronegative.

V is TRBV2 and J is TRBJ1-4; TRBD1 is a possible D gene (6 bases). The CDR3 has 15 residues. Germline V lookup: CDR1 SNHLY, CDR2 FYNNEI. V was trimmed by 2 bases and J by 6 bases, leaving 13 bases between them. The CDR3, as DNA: TGTGCCAGCAGTGAATGGAGGGGGGGGGATGAAAAACTGTTTTTT. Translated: CASSEWRGGDEKLFF.

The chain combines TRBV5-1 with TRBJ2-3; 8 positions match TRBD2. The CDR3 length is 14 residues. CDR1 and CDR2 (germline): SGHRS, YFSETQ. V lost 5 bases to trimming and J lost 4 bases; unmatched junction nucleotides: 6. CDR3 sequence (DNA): TGCGCCAGCAGGTGGGGACTAGAAGCAGATACGCAGTATTTT. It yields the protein CASRWGLEADTQYF.

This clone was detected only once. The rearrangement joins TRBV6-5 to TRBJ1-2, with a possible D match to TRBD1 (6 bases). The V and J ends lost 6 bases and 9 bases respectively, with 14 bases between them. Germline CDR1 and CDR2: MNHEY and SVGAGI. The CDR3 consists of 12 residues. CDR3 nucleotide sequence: TGTGCCAGCAGCTTAGACAGGCGCCGCTACACCTTC. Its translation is CASSLDRRRYTF.

CDR3 bases: TGTGCCAGCAGTGGGGGGGGCACCTACAATGAGCAGTTCTTC. This translates into CASSGGGTYNEQFF. This rearrangement joins TRBV9 to TRBJ2-1; D might be TRBD2 (7 bases). This CDR3 is built from 14 residues. Trimming pared 5 bases from V and 2 bases from J, leaving 11 bases between. Germline CDR1 is SGDLS and CDR2 is YYNGEE.

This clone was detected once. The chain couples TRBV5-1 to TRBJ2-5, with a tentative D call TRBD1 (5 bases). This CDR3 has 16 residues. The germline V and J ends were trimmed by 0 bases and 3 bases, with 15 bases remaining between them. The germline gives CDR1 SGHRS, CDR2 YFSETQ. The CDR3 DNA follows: TGCGCCAGCAGCTTGGGAAGGGGTGGATTAGAAGAGACCCAGTACTTC. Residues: CASSLGRGGLEETQYF.

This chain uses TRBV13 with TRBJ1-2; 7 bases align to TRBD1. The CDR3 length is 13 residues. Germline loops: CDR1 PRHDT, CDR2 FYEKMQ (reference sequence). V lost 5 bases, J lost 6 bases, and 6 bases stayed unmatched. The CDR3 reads CASSQDRDNGYTF. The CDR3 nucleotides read TGTGCCAGCAGCCAAGACAGGGACAATGGCTACACCTTC.

CDR3 sequence: CASSRSTLNTGELFF. CDR3 nucleotides: TGCGCCAGTAGTAGAAGTACCCTGAACACCGGGGAGCTGTTTTTT. The chain employs TRBV4-1 and TRBJ2-2; D is ambiguous. The length of the CDR3 is 15 residues. V gave up 9 bases and J gave up 1 base, with 15 bases separating them. Germline CDR1 MGHRA, CDR2 YSYEKL.

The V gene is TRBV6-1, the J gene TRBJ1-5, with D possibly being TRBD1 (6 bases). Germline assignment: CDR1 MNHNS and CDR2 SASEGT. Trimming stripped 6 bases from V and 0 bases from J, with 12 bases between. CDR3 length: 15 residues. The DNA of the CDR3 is TGTGCCAGCAGAGACAGGTTAATTAGCAATCAGCCCCAGCATTTT. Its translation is CASRDRLISNQPQHF.

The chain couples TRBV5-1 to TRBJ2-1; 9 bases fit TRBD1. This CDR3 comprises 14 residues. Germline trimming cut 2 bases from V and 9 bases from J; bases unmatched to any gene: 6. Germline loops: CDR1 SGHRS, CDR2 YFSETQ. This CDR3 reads CASSLQGARGEQFF. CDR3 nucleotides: TGCGCCAGCAGCTTACAGGGGGCGAGGGGTGAGCAGTTCTTC.

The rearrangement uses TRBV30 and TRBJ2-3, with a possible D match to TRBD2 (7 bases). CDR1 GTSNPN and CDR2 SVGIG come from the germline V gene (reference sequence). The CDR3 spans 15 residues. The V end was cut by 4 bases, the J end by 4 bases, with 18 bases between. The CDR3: CAWIPGGVGSDTQYF. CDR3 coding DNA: TGTGCCTGGATTCCGGGGGGCGTCGGATCAGATACGCAGTATTTT.

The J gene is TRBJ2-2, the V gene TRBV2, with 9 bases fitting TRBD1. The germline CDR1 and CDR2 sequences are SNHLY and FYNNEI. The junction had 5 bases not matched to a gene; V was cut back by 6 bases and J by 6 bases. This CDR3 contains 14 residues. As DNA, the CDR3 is TGTGCCAGCAGGTCCGGGACAGGGTCCGGGGAGCTGTTTTTT. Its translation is CASRSGTGSGELFF.

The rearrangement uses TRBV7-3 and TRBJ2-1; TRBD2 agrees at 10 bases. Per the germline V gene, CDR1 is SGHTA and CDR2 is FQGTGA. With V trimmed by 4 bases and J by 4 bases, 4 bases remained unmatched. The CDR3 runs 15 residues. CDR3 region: CASSSSGGVYNEQFF. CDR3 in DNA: TGTGCCAGCAGCTCTAGCGGGGGAGTATACAATGAGCAGTTCTTC.

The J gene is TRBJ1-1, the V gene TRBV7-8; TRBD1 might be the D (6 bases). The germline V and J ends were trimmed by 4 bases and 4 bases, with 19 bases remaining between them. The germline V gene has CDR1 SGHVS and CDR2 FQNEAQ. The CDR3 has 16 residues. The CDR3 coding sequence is TGTGCCAGCAGCTCTCACTACAGGGATCGCGGCACTGAAGCTTTCTTT. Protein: CASSSHYRDRGTEAFF.

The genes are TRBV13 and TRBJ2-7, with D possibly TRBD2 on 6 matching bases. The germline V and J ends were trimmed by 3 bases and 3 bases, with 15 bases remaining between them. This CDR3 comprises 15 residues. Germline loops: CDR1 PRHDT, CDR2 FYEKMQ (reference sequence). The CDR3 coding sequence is TGTGCCAGCAGCTTTGGGCTAGCGAAGGACTACGAGCAGTACTTC. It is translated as CASSFGLAKDYEQYF.

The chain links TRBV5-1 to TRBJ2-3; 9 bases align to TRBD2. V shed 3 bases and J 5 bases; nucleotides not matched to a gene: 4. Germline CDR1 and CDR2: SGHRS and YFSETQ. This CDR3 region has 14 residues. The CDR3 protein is CASSYSGRGDTQYF. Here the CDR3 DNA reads TGCGCCAGCAGCTATAGCGGGAGAGGAGATACGCAGTATTTT.

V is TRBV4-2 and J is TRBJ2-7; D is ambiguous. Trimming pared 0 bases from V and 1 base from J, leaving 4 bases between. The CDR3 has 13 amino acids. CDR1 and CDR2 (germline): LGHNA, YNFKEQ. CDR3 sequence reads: CASSQEISYEQYF. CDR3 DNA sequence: TGTGCCAGCAGCCAAGAAATATCCTACGAGCAGTACTTC.

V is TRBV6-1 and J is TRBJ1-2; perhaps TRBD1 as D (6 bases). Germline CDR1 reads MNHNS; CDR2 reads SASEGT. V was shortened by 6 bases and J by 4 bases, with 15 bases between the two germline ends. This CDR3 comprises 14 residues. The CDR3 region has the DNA TGTGCCAGCAGGATAACAGGGCTAGGCTATGGCTACACCTTC. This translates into CASRITGLGYGYTF.

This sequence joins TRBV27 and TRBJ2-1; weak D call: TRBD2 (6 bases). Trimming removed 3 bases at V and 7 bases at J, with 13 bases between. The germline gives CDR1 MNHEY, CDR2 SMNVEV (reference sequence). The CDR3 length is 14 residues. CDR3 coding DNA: TGTGCCAGCAGTTTTTATCCGGGAGAGAATGAGCAGTTCTTC. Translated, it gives CASSFYPGENEQFF.

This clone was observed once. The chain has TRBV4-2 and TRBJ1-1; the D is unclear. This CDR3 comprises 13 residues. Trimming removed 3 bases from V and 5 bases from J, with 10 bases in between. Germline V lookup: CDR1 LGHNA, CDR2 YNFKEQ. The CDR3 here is CASSHARGTEAFF. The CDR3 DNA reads TGTGCCAGCAGCCATGCTCGGGGTACTGAAGCTTTCTTT.

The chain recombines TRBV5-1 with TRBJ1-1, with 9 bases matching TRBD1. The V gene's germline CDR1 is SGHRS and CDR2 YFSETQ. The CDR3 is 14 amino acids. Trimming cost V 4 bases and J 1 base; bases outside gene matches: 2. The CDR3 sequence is CASSPTGGNTEAFF. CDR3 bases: TGCGCCAGCAGCCCGACAGGGGGGAACACTGAAGCTTTCTTT.

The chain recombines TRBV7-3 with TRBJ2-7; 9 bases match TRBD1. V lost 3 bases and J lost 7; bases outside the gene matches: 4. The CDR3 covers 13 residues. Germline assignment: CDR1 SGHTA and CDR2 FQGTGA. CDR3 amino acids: CASSFWTGEEQYF. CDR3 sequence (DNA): TGTGCCAGCAGCTTTTGGACAGGGGAGGAGCAGTACTTC.

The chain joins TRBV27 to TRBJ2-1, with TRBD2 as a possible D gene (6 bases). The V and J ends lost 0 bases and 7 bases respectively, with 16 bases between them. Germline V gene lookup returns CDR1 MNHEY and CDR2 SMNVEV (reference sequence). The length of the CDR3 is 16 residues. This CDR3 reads CASSLSGGAKANEQFF. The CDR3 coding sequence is TGTGCCAGCAGTTTATCCGGCGGGGCTAAGGCAAATGAGCAGTTCTTC.

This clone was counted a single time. The CDR3 DNA reads as TGTGCCAGCAGCTCCGGGACAGGGATGAATCAGCCCCAGCATTTT. It codes for CASSSGTGMNQPQHF. The J gene is TRBJ1-5, the V gene TRBV28, with 9 bases identical to TRBD1. The CDR3 totals 15 residues. CDR1 and CDR2 from the germline V gene are MDHEN and SYDVKM. Trimming cost V 6 bases and J 4 bases; bases outside gene matches: 7.

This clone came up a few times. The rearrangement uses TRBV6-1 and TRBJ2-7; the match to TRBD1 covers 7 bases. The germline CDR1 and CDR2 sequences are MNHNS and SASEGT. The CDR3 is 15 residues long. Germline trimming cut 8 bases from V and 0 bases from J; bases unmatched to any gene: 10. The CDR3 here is CASLRGDSTSYEQYF. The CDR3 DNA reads TGTGCCAGCTTACGTGGGGACAGTACCTCCTACGAGCAGTACTTC.

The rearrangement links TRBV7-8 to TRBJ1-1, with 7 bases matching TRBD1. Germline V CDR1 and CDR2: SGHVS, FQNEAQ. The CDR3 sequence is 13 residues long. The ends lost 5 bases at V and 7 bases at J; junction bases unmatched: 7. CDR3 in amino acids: CASSADRENEAFF. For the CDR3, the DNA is TGTGCCAGCAGCGCCGACAGGGAAAATGAAGCTTTCTTT.

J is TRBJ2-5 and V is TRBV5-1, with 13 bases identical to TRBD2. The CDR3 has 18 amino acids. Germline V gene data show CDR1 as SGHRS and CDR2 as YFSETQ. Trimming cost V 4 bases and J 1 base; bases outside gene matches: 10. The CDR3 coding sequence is TGCGCCAGCAGCGGAACCCCTCGACTAGCGGGGGGCCAAGAGACCCAGTACTTC. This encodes CASSGTPRLAGGQETQYF.

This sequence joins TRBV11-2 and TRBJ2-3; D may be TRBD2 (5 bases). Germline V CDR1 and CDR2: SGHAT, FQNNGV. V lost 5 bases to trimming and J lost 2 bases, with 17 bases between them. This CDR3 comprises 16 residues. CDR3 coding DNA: TGTGCCAGCAGCCCGGTGGGTGGGGAGTACACAGATACGCAGTATTTT. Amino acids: CASSPVGGEYTDTQYF.

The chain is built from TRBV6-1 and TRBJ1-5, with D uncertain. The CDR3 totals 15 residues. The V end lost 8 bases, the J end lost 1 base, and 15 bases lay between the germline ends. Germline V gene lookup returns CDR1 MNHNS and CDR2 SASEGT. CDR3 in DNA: TGTGCCAGCCTCTTCTCTGGTGGCAGCAATCAGCCCCAGCATTTT. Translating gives CASLFSGGSNQPQHF.

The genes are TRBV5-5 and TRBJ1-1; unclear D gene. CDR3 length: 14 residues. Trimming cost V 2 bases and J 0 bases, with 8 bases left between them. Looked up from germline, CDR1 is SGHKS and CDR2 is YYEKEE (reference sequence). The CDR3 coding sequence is TGTGCCAGCAGCTTCTCGGGGATGAACACTGAAGCTTTCTTT. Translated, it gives CASSFSGMNTEAFF. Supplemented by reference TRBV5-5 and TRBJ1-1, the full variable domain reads DAGVTQSPTHLIKTRGQQVTLRCSPISGHKSVSWYQQVLGQGPQFIFQYYEKEERGRGNFPDRFSARQFPNYSSELNVNALLLGDSALYLCASSFSGMNTEAFFGQGTRLTVV.

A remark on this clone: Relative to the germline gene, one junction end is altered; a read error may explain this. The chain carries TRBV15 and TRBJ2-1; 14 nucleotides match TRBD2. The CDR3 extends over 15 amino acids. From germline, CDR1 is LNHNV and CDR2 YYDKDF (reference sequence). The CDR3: CATSRGGTSGSILVF. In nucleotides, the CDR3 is TGTGCCACCAGCAGAGGGGGGACTAGCGGGAGTATTCTGGTCTTC.